These 16 T cell receptor beta chains were all obtained from the same sample, sequenced in a study of beta chain features in type 1 diabetes. Expressed TCRB transcripts were sequenced, since all the RNA that had been isolated was reverse transcribed. The table came from immunoSEQ multiplex PCR; TCRdb's copy has only in-frame clones and leaves some out. This sample has some 140,000 clones, with 9.2% found just once. Sequencing was performed on central memory CD4+ T cells from blood. These receptors were taken from a young man in good health.

The chain has TRBV2 and TRBJ2-1, with TRBD2 matching 9 bases. Germline values: CDR1 SNHLY, CDR2 FYNNEI. The J segment lost 3 bases and the V segment lost 6 bases, leaving 6 bases of the junction unmatched. The CDR3 is made up of 15 amino acids. CDR3 protein: CASREGSGGYNEQFF. For the CDR3, the DNA is TGTGCCAGCAGAGAGGGTAGCGGGGGCTACAATGAGCAGTTCTTC.

CDR3 sequence (DNA): TGTGCCAGCAGCCAAGAGGGAGGGACAGGGTCAGATACGCAGTATTTT. It codes for CASSQEGGTGSDTQYF. The rearrangement links TRBV4-2 to TRBJ2-3; TRBD1 aligns across 9 bases. The CDR3 spans 16 residues. Germline CDR1 reads LGHNA; CDR2 reads YNFKEQ. With V trimmed by 0 bases and J by 4 bases, 5 bases remained unmatched.

This chain uses TRBV6-6 with TRBJ1-5, with a tentative D call TRBD1 (6 bases). Trimming stripped 10 bases from V and 0 bases from J, with 10 bases between. Germline-derived CDR1 and CDR2 are MNHNY and SVGAGI (reference sequence). The CDR3 covers 13 residues. The CDR3 DNA is TGTGCCATAACAGGGAATAGCAATCAGCCCCAGCATTTT. The encoded protein is CAITGNSNQPQHF.

The chain links TRBV19 to TRBJ2-5; a weak D match, TRBD1 (5 bases). The CDR3 totals 12 residues. CDR1 is LNHDA and CDR2 is SQIVND in the germline V gene (reference sequence). Trimming removed 6 bases at V and 5 bases at J, with 10 bases between. CDR3 DNA sequence: TGTGCCAGTAGCGGCAGGGATGAGACCCAGTACTTC. Translating it yields CASSGRDETQYF.

This clone was found a few times. V usage is TRBV7-8 and J usage is TRBJ1-6; 8 bases line up with TRBD1. Germline V CDR1 and CDR2: SGHVS, FQNEAQ. With V trimmed by 5 bases and J by 0 bases, 6 bases remained unmatched. The CDR3 runs to 17 residues. CDR3 nucleotide sequence: TGTGCCAGCAGCAGGGACAGGTTGGGCTCCTATAATTCACCCCTCCACTTT. Residues: CASSRDRLGSYNSPLHF.

There are a few counts of this clone. The chain employs TRBV7-3 and TRBJ2-1; perhaps TRBD2 as D (5 bases). V was shortened by 6 bases and J by 8 bases, with 14 bases between the two germline ends. The CDR3 is 13 amino acids. Germline CDR1 SGHTA, CDR2 FQGTGA. CDR3 coding DNA: TGTGCCAGCAGTGGTTCTAGCTTAGATGAGCAGTTCTTC. This gives the protein CASSGSSLDEQFF. The entire variable domain, with the rest obtained from reference TRBV7-3 and TRBJ2-1, is as follows: GAGVSQTPSNKVTEKGKYVELRCDPISGHTALYWYRQSLGQGPEFLIYFQGTGAADDSGLPNDRFFAVRPEGSVSTLKIQRTERGDSAVYLCASSGSSLDEQFFGPGTRLTVL.

V is TRBV7-2 and J is TRBJ2-5, with TRBD2 matching 8 bases. The CDR3 totals 15 residues. The J segment lost 4 bases and the V segment lost 1 base, leaving 5 bases of the junction unmatched. Germline loops: CDR1 SGHTA, CDR2 FQGNSA. This CDR3 is CASSLVTGGPETQYF. DNA for the CDR3: TGTGCCAGCAGCTTAGTAACGGGGGGGCCAGAGACCCAGTACTTC.

The table lists this clone with a few counts. The chain is built from TRBV7-2 and TRBJ2-2; 8 nucleotides match TRBD1. The CDR3 contains 18 residues. Germline V gene data show CDR1 as SGHTA and CDR2 as FQGNSA. V shed 5 bases, J shed 4 bases, and the junction held 15 bases outside the gene matches. CDR3 sequence: CASSPSGRQGAFTGELFF. The CDR3 DNA reads as TGTGCCAGCAGCCCCTCCGGACGGCAGGGGGCTTTCACCGGGGAGCTGTTTTTT.

The genes are TRBV9 and TRBJ1-3; the D gene is possibly TRBD1 (5 bases). This CDR3 comprises 16 residues. Germline CDR1 and CDR2: SGDLS and YYNGEE. Trimming shortened V by 3 bases and J by 0 bases, and 13 bases separated the two germline ends. CDR3 protein: CASSATNRSSGNTIYF. CDR3 in DNA: TGTGCCAGCAGCGCAACCAACAGGAGCTCTGGAAACACCATATATTTT.

In its sample, this clone was seen a few times. This rearrangement joins TRBV7-9 to TRBJ2-3, with 9 bases matching TRBD2. CDR1 and CDR2 (germline): SEHNR, FQNEAQ (reference sequence). This CDR3 comprises 16 residues. J was trimmed by 2 bases and V by 4 bases; bases with no gene match: 7. CDR3 protein: CASSSQAGGPTDTQYF. The DNA of the CDR3 is TGTGCCAGCAGCTCCCAAGCGGGGGGCCCCACAGATACGCAGTATTTT.

This clone has a count of ten or more. The chain is built from TRBV9 and TRBJ2-7; TRBD2 matches at 13 bases. CDR1 is SGDLS and CDR2 is YYNGEE in the germline V gene. V dropped 4 bases and J dropped 6; count of bases not matched to a gene: 10. CDR3 length: 16 residues. This CDR3 reads CASSSPTSGGAGEQYF. In DNA, the CDR3 is TGTGCCAGCAGCAGTCCCACTAGCGGGGGGGCAGGCGAGCAGTACTTC.

The rearrangement links TRBV7-9 to TRBJ2-1, with TRBD1 matching over 10 bases. CDR1 is SEHNR and CDR2 is FQNEAQ in the germline V gene (reference sequence). The CDR3 length is 15 residues. V gave up 7 bases and J gave up 9 bases; unmatched junction bases: 12. This CDR3 reads CASTPPGTGVREQFF. The CDR3 coding sequence is TGTGCCAGCACCCCGCCCGGGACAGGGGTTCGTGAGCAGTTCTTC. The full variable domain, its missing parts supplied by reference TRBV7-9 and TRBJ2-1, is DTGVSQNPRHKITKRGQNVTFRCDPISEHNRLYWYRQTLGQGPEFLTYFQNEAQLEKSRLLSDRFSAERPKGSFSTLEIQRTEQGDSAMYLCASTPPGTGVREQFFGPGTRLTVL.

The gene calls are TRBV2 and TRBJ1-2; a weak D match, TRBD1 (6 bases). Trimming removed 7 bases from V and 3 bases from J, with 15 bases in between. Germline CDR1 reads SNHLY; CDR2 reads FYNNEI. The CDR3 length is 14 residues. CDR3 amino acids: CASKNYRVDYGYTF. The CDR3 bases are TGTGCCAGCAAGAACTACAGGGTCGACTATGGCTACACCTTC.

The rearrangement uses TRBV2 and TRBJ1-5; no firm D call. CDR1 and CDR2 from the germline V gene are SNHLY and FYNNEI. Deletions cut 8 bases from V and 7 bases from J, with 15 bases between. The CDR3 has 13 residues. This CDR3 reads CASETNAGQPQHF. The CDR3 nucleotides read TGTGCCAGCGAGACAAACGCGGGGCAGCCCCAGCATTTT.

V gene TRBV27 combines with J gene TRBJ2-4; possible D gene TRBD1, 6 bases. Between the trimmed V and J ends, which lost 6 bases and 4 bases, there was a span of 19 bases. Per the germline V gene, CDR1 is MNHEY and CDR2 is SMNVEV (reference sequence). There are 16 residues in the CDR3. The CDR3 spells CASSTRQAVGKNIQYF. CDR3 nucleotide sequence: TGTGCCAGCAGCACTCGACAGGCAGTGGGAAAAAACATTCAGTACTTC.

This clone was picked up a small number of times. The chain carries TRBV7-2 and TRBJ1-2, with 7 bases aligning to TRBD1. Germline CDR1 SGHTA, CDR2 FQGNSA. CDR3 size: 15 residues. J gave up 8 bases and V 5 bases, and 14 bases lay outside the gene matches. The CDR3 nucleotides read TGTGCCAGCAGCCCTTGGGGGACAGACCCCAAGGGCTACACCTTC. Amino acid sequence: CASSPWGTDPKGYTF.